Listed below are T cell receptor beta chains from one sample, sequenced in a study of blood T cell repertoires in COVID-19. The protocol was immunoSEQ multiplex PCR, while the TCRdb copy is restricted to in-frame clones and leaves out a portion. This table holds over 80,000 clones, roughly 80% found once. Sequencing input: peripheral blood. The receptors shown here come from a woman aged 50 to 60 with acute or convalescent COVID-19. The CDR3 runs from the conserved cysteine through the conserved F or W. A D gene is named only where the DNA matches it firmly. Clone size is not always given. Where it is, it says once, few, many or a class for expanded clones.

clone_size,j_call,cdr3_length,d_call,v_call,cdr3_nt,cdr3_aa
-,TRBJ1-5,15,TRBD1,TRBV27,TGTGCCAGCAGTTTGATGGGACAGGGGAATCAGCCCCAGCATTTT,CASSLMGQGNQPQHF
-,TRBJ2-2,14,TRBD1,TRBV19,TGTGCCAGTAGCGTCCTGACAGGGCCCGGGGAGCTGTTTTTT,CASSVLTGPGELFF
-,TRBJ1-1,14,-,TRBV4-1,TGCGCCAGCAGCCAAGGACAGTGGAACACTGAAGCTTTCTTT,CASSQGQWNTEAFF
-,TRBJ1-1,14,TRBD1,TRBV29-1,TGCAGCGTTGAAGAGGGACAGGGGGGTTATAAAGCTTTCTTT,CSVEEGQGGYKAFF
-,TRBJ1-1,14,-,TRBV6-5,TGTGCCAGCAGATCAGGGTCTGTGGCCACTGAAGCTTTCTTT,CASRSGSVATEAFF
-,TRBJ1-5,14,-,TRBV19,TGTGCCAGTAGTATAGCGAGTAGCAATCAGCCCCAGCATTTT,CASSIASSNQPQHF
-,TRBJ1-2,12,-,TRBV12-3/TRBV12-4,TGTGCCAGCAGTTTTGGCAGGGGAGGCTACACCTTC,CASSFGRGGYTF
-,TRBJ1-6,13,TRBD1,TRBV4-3,TGCGCCAGCAGCCAAGGACAGGGAACACCCCTCCACTTT,CASSQGQGTPLHF
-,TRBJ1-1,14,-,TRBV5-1,TGCGCCAGCAGCTTGACTCCTTTGAACACTGAAGCTTTCTTT,CASSLTPLNTEAFF
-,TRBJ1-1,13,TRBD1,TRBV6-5,TGTGCCAGCTGGAGACAGGGGGGGACTGAAGCTTTCTTT,CASWRQGGTEAFF
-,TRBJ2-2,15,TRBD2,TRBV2,TGTGCCAGCAGTGAACTAGCGGCCTCCACCGGGGAGCTGTTTTTT,CASSELAASTGELFF
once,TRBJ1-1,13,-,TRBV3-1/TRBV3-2,TGTGCCAGCAGCCAAACAGGGAACACTGAAGCTTTCTTT,CASSQTGNTEAFF
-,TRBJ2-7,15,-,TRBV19,TGTGCCAGTAGTATAGATGAGGGCAGAGCTTCCGAGCAGTACTTC,CASSIDEGRASEQYF
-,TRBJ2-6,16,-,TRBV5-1,TGCGCCAGCAGCCCCAGGGCGCTAACTGGGGCCAACGTCCTGACTTTC,CASSPRALTGANVLTF
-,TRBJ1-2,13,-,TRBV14,TGTGCCAGCAGCCTTGGCAGGAACTATGGCTACACCTTC,CASSLGRNYGYTF
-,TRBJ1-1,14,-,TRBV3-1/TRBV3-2,TGTGCCAGCGTGTCGACGGTAAGAGGCACTGAAGCTTTCTTT,CASVSTVRGTEAFF
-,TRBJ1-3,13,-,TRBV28,TGTGCCAGTATACAAGACTCTGGAAACACCATATATTTT,CASIQDSGNTIYF
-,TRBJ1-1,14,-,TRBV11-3,TGTGCCAGCAGCTCCACGCAGGGGAACACTGAAGCTTTCTTT,CASSSTQGNTEAFF
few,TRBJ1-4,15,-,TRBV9,TGTGCCAGCAGCGTAGAGGCGGCAACTAATGAAAAACTGTTTTTT,CASSVEAATNEKLFF
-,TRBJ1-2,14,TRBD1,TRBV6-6,TGTGCCAGCACCGACACAGGGGGTAACTATGGCTACACCTTC,CASTDTGGNYGYTF
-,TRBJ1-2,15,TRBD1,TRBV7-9,TGTGCCAGCAGCCCCATGGGCCTGACAGGGACTGGCTACACCTTC,CASSPMGLTGTGYTF
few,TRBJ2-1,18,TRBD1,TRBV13,TGTGCCAGCAGCTTCTCTCGGCCCAACAGGGGCTCCTACAATGAGCAGTTCTTC,CASSFSRPNRGSYNEQFF
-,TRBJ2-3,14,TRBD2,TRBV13,TGTGCCAGCCGGGGGGGCCTAAGCACAGATACGCAGTATTTT,CASRGGLSTDTQYF
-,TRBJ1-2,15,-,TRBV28,TGTGCCAGCAGTTTATCTAAGCGAGGGCGTATTGGCTACACCTTC,CASSLSKRGRIGYTF
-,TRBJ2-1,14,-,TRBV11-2,TGTGCCAGCAGCTTAGCTGCGGACAGTCAGGGGCAGTTCTTC,CASSLAADSQGQFF
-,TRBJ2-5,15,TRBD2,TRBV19,TGTGCCAGTAGTATGGGAGGGATGTACCAAGAGACCCAGTACTTC,CASSMGGMYQETQYF
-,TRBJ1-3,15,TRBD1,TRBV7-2,TGTGCCAGCAGACCGACAGGGGGATCCGGAAACACCATATATTTT,CASRPTGGSGNTIYF
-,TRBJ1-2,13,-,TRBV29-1,TGCAGCGTTGAGAGTCAAACTAACTATGGCTACACCTTC,CSVESQTNYGYTF
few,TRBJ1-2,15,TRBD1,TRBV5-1,TGCGCCAGCAGTTCTACAGGGGTGGCTAACTATGGCTACACCTTC,CASSSTGVANYGYTF
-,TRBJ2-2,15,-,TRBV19,TGTGCCAGTAGTAGCGGCCGGTCCTGGGCCGGGGAGCTGTTTTTT,CASSSGRSWAGELFF
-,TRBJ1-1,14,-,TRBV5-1,TGCGCCAGCAGCGGACAGTCTTTGAACACTGAAGCTTTCTTT,CASSGQSLNTEAFF
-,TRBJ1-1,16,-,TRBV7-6,TGTGCCAGCAGCCTGGGGGCCCCCTTATCTCGGGCTGAAGCTTTCTTT,CASSLGAPLSRAEAFF
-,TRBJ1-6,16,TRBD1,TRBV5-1,TGCGCCAGCAGCTTGGATGGGACAGGGTCCAATTCACCCCTCCACTTT,CASSLDGTGSNSPLHF
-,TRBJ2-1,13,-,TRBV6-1,TGTGCCAGCAGTGATGGGCTTTACAATGAGCAGTTCTTC,CASSDGLYNEQFF
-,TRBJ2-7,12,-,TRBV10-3,TGTGCCATCAGTGAGACCTACTACGAGCAGTACTTC,CAISETYYEQYF
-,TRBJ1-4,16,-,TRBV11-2,TGTGCCAGCACTCGGGGTATACAGTCAACTAATGAAAAACTGTTTTTT,CASTRGIQSTNEKLFF
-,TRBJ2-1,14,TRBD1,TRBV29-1,TGCAGCACTAGGGGACAGGGAGTTCCCAATGAGCAGTTCTTC,CSTRGQGVPNEQFF
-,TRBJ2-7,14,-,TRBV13,TGTGCCAGCAGCTTAGGCAGCGGTGGTCGGGAGCAGTACTTC,CASSLGSGGREQYF
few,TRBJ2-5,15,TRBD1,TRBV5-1,TGCGCCAGCAGCCCAGGGACAGGGGGCTGGAAGACCCAGTACTTC,CASSPGTGGWKTQYF
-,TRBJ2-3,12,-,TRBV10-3,TGTGCCATCAACGGAGGCCCAGATACGCAGTATTTT,CAINGGPDTQYF
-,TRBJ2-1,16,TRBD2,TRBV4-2,TGTGCCAGCCGATCTCGGACTAGCGGGCTCTACAATGAGCAGTTCTTC,CASRSRTSGLYNEQFF
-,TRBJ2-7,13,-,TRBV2,TGTGCCAGCAAAAATTCGCAGTCCTACGAGCAGTACTTC,CASKNSQSYEQYF
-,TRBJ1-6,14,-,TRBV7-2,TGTGCCAGCAGCTTTCATACCGGGGGGTCACCCCTCCACTTT,CASSFHTGGSPLHF
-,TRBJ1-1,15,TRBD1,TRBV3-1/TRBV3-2,TGTGCCAGCAGTTTTGCCGGAGGGACAGGAACTGAAGCTTTCTTT,CASSFAGGTGTEAFF
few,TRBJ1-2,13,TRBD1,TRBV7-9,TGTGCCAGCAGCCTTGGGACAGACGGGGGCTACACCTTC,CASSLGTDGGYTF
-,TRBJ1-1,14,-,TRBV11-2,TGTGCCAGCAGCTCCCCGCTCCGGGAGAGGTGGGCTTTCTTT,CASSSPLRERWAFF
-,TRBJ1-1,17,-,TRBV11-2,TGTGCCAGCAGCCCAGGACAAAATGTGGGGTTGAACACTGAAGCTTTCTTT,CASSPGQNVGLNTEAFF
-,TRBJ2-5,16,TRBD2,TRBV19,TGTGCCAGTAGTTTCGGACTAGCGGGGGGGGTAGAGACCCAGTACTTC,CASSFGLAGGVETQYF
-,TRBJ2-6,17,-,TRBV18,TGTGCCAGCTCCCCGCGGGCAGCGCTTTCTGGGGCCAACGTCCTGACTTTC,CASSPRAALSGANVLTF
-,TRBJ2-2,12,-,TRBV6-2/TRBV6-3,TGTGCCAGCAGTTACCATACCGGGGAGCTGTTTTTT,CASSYHTGELFF
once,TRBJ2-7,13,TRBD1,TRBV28,TGTGCCAGCAGGGACAGGGGGCCCTACGAGCAGTACTTC,CASRDRGPYEQYF
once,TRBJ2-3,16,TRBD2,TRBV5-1,TGCGCCAGCAGCTCGCGGACTAGCGGGGGCACAGATACGCAGTATTTT,CASSSRTSGGTDTQYF
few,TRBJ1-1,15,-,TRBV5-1,TGCGCCAGCAGCTTCGGACAGAGGGGTCATCCAAAAGCTTTCTTT,CASSFGQRGHPKAFF